This entry lists 25 T cell receptor beta chains sequenced from one sample in a study of cytomegalovirus exposure and HLA in healthy donors. PCR primers comprised 60 Vbeta and 13 Jbeta primers. Here immunoSEQ multiplex PCR was the method, and the copy in TCRdb shows in-frame clones only, minus some. The profile covers approximately 100,000 clones, with about 83% appearing a single time and approximately 2.4% taken by the ten largest. Material for sequencing was PBMCs. These receptors originate from a female donor in good health and CMV-seronegative.

The chain links TRBV5-4 to TRBJ2-7, with a possible D match to TRBD2 (5 bases). CDR1 and CDR2 (germline): SGHNT, YYREEE (reference sequence). This CDR3 region has 17 residues. Trimming took off 0 bases at V and 0 bases at J, with 16 bases between the two ends. CDR3 protein: CASSLGGRGRSSYEQYF. The CDR3, as DNA: TGTGCCAGCAGCTTGGGGGGAAGAGGGCGCAGCTCCTACGAGCAGTACTTC. The full variable domain, its missing parts supplied by reference TRBV5-4 and TRBJ2-7, is ETGVTQSPTHLIKTRGQQVTLRCSSQSGHNTVSWYQQALGQGPQFIFQYYREEENGRGNFPPRFSGLQFPNYSSELNVNALELDDSALYLCASSLGGRGRSSYEQYFGPGTRLTVT.

This clone has just one count. The V gene is TRBV2, the J gene TRBJ2-2; the D gene is possibly TRBD2 (6 bases). V lost 3 bases to trimming and J lost 3 bases, with 14 bases between them. CDR1 SNHLY and CDR2 FYNNEI come from the germline V gene. The CDR3 consists of 16 residues. The CDR3 nucleotides read TGTGCCAGCAGTGAGGGGCGGGGTTGGGACACCGGGGAGCTGTTTTTT. Translation: CASSEGRGWDTGELFF.

This clone was detected only once. The CDR3 loop is CASGASGGKSYEQYF. The CDR3 DNA is TGTGCCAGCGGCGCGAGCGGGGGTAAATCCTACGAGCAGTACTTC. The chain joins TRBV7-9 to TRBJ2-7; TRBD2 matches at 8 bases. The CDR3 is 15 amino acids. Germline CDR1 and CDR2: SEHNR and FQNEAQ (reference sequence). V trimming: 8 bases; J trimming: 1 base; junction bases outside the gene matches: 10.

This rearrangement joins TRBV7-9 to TRBJ2-5; the D gene is possibly TRBD2 (6 bases). V lost 1 base and J lost 11, with 17 bases in between. Germline assignment: CDR1 SEHNR and CDR2 FQNEAQ (reference sequence). CDR3 length equals 14 residues. CDR3 loop: CASSLVGGTGEQYF. The CDR3 bases are TGTGCCAGCAGCTTAGTGGGTGGAACGGGGGAGCAGTACTTC.

The CDR3 coding sequence is TGTGCCAGCTCACCTTCTCTCGGGACAGGGAACACTGAAGCTTTCTTT. Translated: CASSPSLGTGNTEAFF. This chain uses TRBV18 with TRBJ1-1; 8 positions agree with TRBD1. Germline loops: CDR1 KGHSH, CDR2 LQKENI. V lost 3 bases to trimming and J lost 1 base; unmatched junction nucleotides: 7. The CDR3 runs 16 residues.

The chain is built from TRBV21-1 and TRBJ2-1; the table names TRBD1, a call not compared with the DNA. TRBV21-1 constitutes a pseudogene. This CDR3 region has 16 residues. CDR3 region: CASSKVRTGAYNEQFF. In nucleotides, the CDR3 is TGTGCCAGCAGCAAAGTAAGGACAGGGGCCTACAATGAGCAGTTCTTC.

The rearrangement uses TRBV29-1 and TRBJ2-7; 7 bases line up with TRBD2. Trimming removed 6 bases from V and 3 bases from J; junction bases left unmatched: 11. Looked up from germline, CDR1 is SQVTM and CDR2 is ANQGSEA. CDR3 length: 14 amino acids. DNA for the CDR3: TGCAGCGTAACGGGGAGGGATACAGTCTACGAGCAGTACTTC. As protein: CSVTGRDTVYEQYF.

V gene TRBV6-4 combines with J gene TRBJ1-4; 8 bases match TRBD1. CDR3 length: 15 residues. CDR1 and CDR2 (germline): MRHNA, SNTAGT. The junction had 5 bases not matched to a gene; V was cut back by 0 bases and J by 8 bases. The DNA of the CDR3 is TGTGCCAGCAGTGACTCACAGGGGGAAACCGAAAAACTGTTTTTT. Amino acid sequence: CASSDSQGETEKLFF.

The chain combines TRBV19 with TRBJ1-2; 8 bases fit TRBD1. V trimming: 3 bases; J trimming: 5 bases; junction bases outside the gene matches: 5. This CDR3 is 14 amino acids long. Germline V lookup: CDR1 LNHDA, CDR2 SQIVND (reference sequence). For the CDR3, the DNA is TGTGCCAGTAGTATCGGGGGACAGGCATATGGCTACACCTTC. Its protein product is CASSIGGQAYGYTF.

The V and J genes are TRBV2 and TRBJ1-4; perhaps TRBD1 as D (6 bases). This CDR3 contains 13 residues. Per the germline V gene, CDR1 is SNHLY and CDR2 is FYNNEI. Trimming took off 6 bases at V and 8 bases at J, with 13 bases between the two ends. CDR3 protein: CASSLQGREKLFF. The CDR3 DNA is TGTGCCAGCAGCTTACAGGGCCGGGAAAAACTGTTTTTT.

The V gene is TRBV4-3, the J gene TRBJ2-1; D might be TRBD2 (6 bases). The germline CDR1 and CDR2 sequences are LGHNA and YSLEER. CDR3 size: 17 residues. Deletions cut 0 bases from V and 5 bases from J, with 17 bases between. The CDR3 bases are TGCGCCAGCAGCCAAGACCCCGCGGAGCGGGCCAACAATGAGCAGTTCTTC. It encodes CASSQDPAERANNEQFF.

This sequence joins TRBV4-2 and TRBJ2-7, with TRBD2 as a possible D gene (5 bases). The V end was cut by 0 bases, the J end by 0 bases, with 12 bases between. The CDR3 spans 16 residues. From germline, CDR1 is LGHNA and CDR2 YNFKEQ. The CDR3: CASSQDPRGNSYEQYF. The CDR3 DNA reads as TGTGCCAGCAGCCAAGATCCCCGAGGGAACTCCTACGAGCAGTACTTC.

This rearrangement joins TRBV4-1 to TRBJ2-1; TRBD1 aligns across 7 bases. There are 14 residues in the CDR3. The V gene end was trimmed by 2 bases and the J gene end by 4 bases; junction bases not matched to a gene: 2. Germline V gene data show CDR1 as MGHRA and CDR2 as YSYEKL. The CDR3 loop reads CASSQRDSYNEQFF. Here the CDR3 DNA reads TGCGCCAGCAGCCAACGGGACAGTTACAATGAGCAGTTCTTC.

V is TRBV2 and J is TRBJ1-1; 10 bases match TRBD1. V lost 3 bases and J lost 7; bases outside the gene matches: 2. CDR1 SNHLY and CDR2 FYNNEI come from the germline V gene. CDR3 length: 13 amino acids. The CDR3 reads CASSEGQGIEAFF. Here the CDR3 DNA reads TGTGCCAGCAGTGAGGGACAGGGGATTGAAGCTTTCTTT. Filled out from reference TRBV2 and TRBJ1-1, the complete variable domain reads EPEVTQTPSHQVTQMGQEVILRCVPISNHLYFYWYRQILGQKVEFLVSFYNNEISEKSEIFDDQFSVERPDGSNFTLKIRSTKLEDSAMYFCASSEGQGIEAFFGQGTRLTVV.

This clone was found a few times. The CDR3 here is CASSRITGPEAFF. The CDR3 DNA reads TGTGCCAGCAGCAGGATAACAGGGCCTGAAGCTTTCTTT. This rearrangement joins TRBV6-6 to TRBJ1-1, with D perhaps matching TRBD1 (6 bases). Trimming removed 6 bases at V and 6 bases at J, with 14 bases between. Per the germline V gene, CDR1 is MNHNY and CDR2 is SVGAGI (reference sequence). CDR3 length: 13 residues.

V usage is TRBV2 and J usage is TRBJ1-1; the match to TRBD1 covers 7 bases. This CDR3 is 13 amino acids long. The germline CDR1 and CDR2 sequences are SNHLY and FYNNEI. The J segment lost 4 bases and the V segment lost 6 bases, leaving 5 bases of the junction unmatched. CDR3 amino acids: CASRTGTGTEAFF. CDR3 DNA sequence: TGTGCCAGCAGGACAGGGACCGGCACTGAAGCTTTCTTT.

Points on this clone: At one of its ends the junction is not consistent with the germline gene, which may arise from a read error. V gene TRBV4-1 combines with J gene TRBJ2-5; 14 bases are a match to TRBD2. In germline, CDR1 is MGHRA, CDR2 YSYEKL. The CDR3 runs 15 residues. CDR3 residues: CASSQTSGGAETQYF. The CDR3 DNA reads TGTGCCAGCAGCCAGACTAGCGGGGGGGCGGAGACCCAGTACTTC.

This chain connects TRBV5-1 to TRBJ2-1; 11 bases align to TRBD2. Germline CDR1 reads SGHRS; CDR2 reads YFSETQ. CDR3 length: 16 residues. Trimming took 5 bases from V and 5 from J; bases not matched to a gene: 9. Here the CDR3 DNA reads TGCGCCAGCAGTGCCGGGACTAGCGGTTACAACAATGAGCAGTTCTTC. This codes for CASSAGTSGYNNEQFF.

The chain links TRBV25-1 to TRBJ1-3, with TRBD1 as a possible D gene (6 bases). CDR1 is MGHDK and CDR2 is SYGVNS in the germline V gene. V gave up 10 bases and J gave up 4 bases, with 14 bases separating them. The CDR3 consists of 13 residues. The CDR3 sequence: CATKQDSGNTIYF. The DNA for the CDR3 is TGTGCCACCAAGCAGGACAGCGGAAACACCATATATTTT.

J is TRBJ2-5 and V is TRBV11-2; perhaps TRBD2 as D (6 bases). CDR3 length: 16 amino acids. V gave up 0 bases and J gave up 0 bases, with 11 bases separating them. Germline V gene lookup returns CDR1 SGHAT and CDR2 FQNNGV. DNA for the CDR3: TGTGCCAGCAGCTTAGATCGGGGGATGTACCAAGAGACCCAGTACTTC. As protein: CASSLDRGMYQETQYF.

The chain links TRBV6-6 to TRBJ2-5; tentative D call: TRBD1 (6 bases). The V and J ends lost 10 bases and 5 bases respectively, with 17 bases between them. CDR1 is MNHNY and CDR2 is SVGAGI in the germline V gene (reference sequence). The CDR3 is 13 residues long. The CDR3 nucleotides are TGTGCCACCCGACAGGACTTAGGCGAGACCCAGTACTTC. Translating gives CATRQDLGETQYF.

This clone was seen more than once but under ten times. The chain carries TRBV2 and TRBJ2-1; TRBD2 is a possible D gene (6 bases). The CDR3 totals 10 residues. Germline-derived CDR1 and CDR2 are SNHLY and FYNNEI. V lost 6 bases to trimming and J lost 15 bases, with 12 bases between them. The CDR3 reads CASSGGVVFF. CDR3 nucleotides: TGTGCCAGCAGCGGCGGGGTAGTGTTCTTC. The full variable domain, in which reference TRBV2 and TRBJ2-1 provide the parts outside the CDR3, is EPEVTQTPSHQVTQMGQEVILRCVPISNHLYFYWYRQILGQKVEFLVSFYNNEISEKSEIFDDQFSVERPDGSNFTLKIRSTKLEDSAMYFCASSGGVVFFGPGTRLTVL.

This chain uses TRBV5-1 with TRBJ2-5, with D perhaps matching TRBD1 (5 bases). CDR1 and CDR2 from the germline V gene are SGHRS and YFSETQ. V lost 1 base and J lost 1, with 11 bases in between. The length of the CDR3 is 15 residues. The CDR3 DNA is TGCGCCAGCAGCTTGCCTCAGGGAATCCAAGAGACCCAGTACTTC. Protein product: CASSLPQGIQETQYF.

V and J are TRBV7-9 and TRBJ1-3; D gene uncertain. V was clipped by 5 bases and J by 0 bases, with 11 bases between them. The CDR3 is 15 amino acids. Per germline, CDR1 SEHNR and CDR2 FQNEAQ (reference sequence). The CDR3 is CASSAAAGSGNTIYF. The CDR3 DNA reads TGTGCCAGCAGCGCCGCTGCAGGCTCTGGAAACACCATATATTTT.

This clone was recorded a few times. The chain couples TRBV5-8 to TRBJ1-1, with TRBD1 identical over 8 bases. CDR3 length equals 14 residues. The junction had 3 bases not matched to a gene; V was cut back by 4 bases and J by 1 base. Looked up from germline, CDR1 is SGHTS and CDR2 is YDEGEE. The CDR3 sequence is CASSGQGANTEAFF. The CDR3 nucleotides read TGTGCCAGCAGCGGGCAGGGGGCGAACACTGAAGCTTTCTTT.